The 16 T cell receptor beta chains in this list originate from one sample, sequenced in a study of blood T cells in healthy people across ages. Primers used in a second PCR of roughly 7 to 12 cycles were a sample-barcoded 5' primer and a J-beta primer mix. Via MiXCR, TCRdb re-called the 5' RACE reads, giving one row per CDR3 protein. The sample shows 800,000 to 950,000 distinct CDR3 sequences, roughly 29% of them seen only once. These data were also reused for a study on T cells of mothers and their children.

The specimen was blood. Receptor source: a woman between 40 and 55 years old in good health.

This chain links TRBV2 with TRBJ1-2; no reliable D call. This CDR3 has 15 residues. Trimming pared 7 bases from V and 4 bases from J, leaving 19 bases between. Germline loops: CDR1 SNHLY, CDR2 FYNNEI. The chain's CDR3 is CASTLFSGSSYGYTF. CDR3 DNA: TGTGCCAGCACCCTCTTTTCGGGTTCCAGCTATGGCTACACCTTC. The full variable domain, its missing parts supplied by reference TRBV2 and TRBJ1-2, is EPEVTQTPSHQVTQMGQEVILRCVPISNHLYFYWYRQILGQKVEFLVSFYNNEISEKSEIFDDQFSVERPDGSNFTLKIRSTKLEDSAMYFCASTLFSGSSYGYTFGSGTRLTVV.

V is TRBV5-6 and J is TRBJ1-4; the D is unclear. Trimming shortened V by 3 bases and J by 6 bases, and 15 bases separated the two germline ends. The CDR3 spans 15 residues. Germline assignment: CDR1 SGHDT and CDR2 YYEEEE. CDR3 nucleotides: TGTGCCAGCAGCTCACGGTCCCCCCGGGATGAAAAACTGTTTTTT. Protein: CASSSRSPRDEKLFF.

This clonotype was counted a few times. This chain connects TRBV5-1 to TRBJ2-7; perhaps D is TRBD1 or TRBD2 (5 bases each). CDR3 length equals 14 residues. The V gene lost 3 bases and the J gene lost 0 bases, with 10 bases spanning the gap. Germline lookup yields CDR1 SGHRS and CDR2 YFSETQ. Written as DNA, the CDR3 is TGCGCCAGCAGCTGTGGGGACCTCTCCTACGAGCAGTACTTC. Its translation is CASSCGDLSYEQYF.

This clonotype appeared a few times. The V gene is TRBV6-5, the J gene TRBJ1-2; D unresolved. Trimming took off 6 bases at V and 0 bases at J, with 11 bases between the two ends. The CDR3 has 14 residues. Germline V CDR1 and CDR2: MNHEY, SVGAGI. In nucleotides, the CDR3 is TGTGCCAGCAGACCACTGGGAGCTAACTATGGCTACACCTTC. This codes for CASRPLGANYGYTF.

The chain couples TRBV12-3 or TRBV12-4 to TRBJ2-1, with 7 positions matching TRBD1. The CDR3 consists of 14 residues. J was trimmed by 7 bases and V by 8 bases; bases with no gene match: 11. CDR3 sequence (DNA): TGTGCCAGCTCTCGTCCCCGACAGGGTAATGAGCAGTTCTTC. Amino acids: CASSRPRQGNEQFF.

This chain connects TRBV20-1 to TRBJ2-1, with D uncertain. The J call may be mistaken, given a closer DNA end match to TRBJ2-7. Germline V gene lookup returns CDR1 DFQATT and CDR2 SNEGSKA (reference sequence). The CDR3 has 14 amino acids. The CDR3 loop is CSARDIISYNEQYF. The CDR3 DNA reads as TGCAGTGCTAGAGACATAATCTCCTACAATGAGCAGTACTTC.

The V call is TRBV18, the J call TRBJ2-7; 8 bases fit TRBD1. The germline V gene encodes CDR1 KGHSH and CDR2 LQKENI. Trimming at V came to 5 bases and at J to 0 bases, leaving 6 bases not matched to a gene. The CDR3 has 15 residues. CDR3 sequence (DNA): TGTGCCAGCTCAAAGGCCGGGACAGGCTCCTACGAGCAGTACTTC. Amino acids: CASSKAGTGSYEQYF.

This chain links TRBV27 with TRBJ2-5; the D gene could be TRBD1 or TRBD2 (5 bases each). V lost 5 bases and J lost 4, with 20 bases in between. Germline assignment: CDR1 MNHEY and CDR2 SMNVEV (reference sequence). There are 16 residues in the CDR3. CDR3 sequence (DNA): TGTGCCAGCAGTGTCCGGGACGCACCCGCCGGAGAGACCCAGTACTTC. Translating it yields CASSVRDAPAGETQYF.

The V and J genes are TRBV9 and TRBJ2-1, with 10 bases identical to TRBD2. CDR1 SGDLS and CDR2 YYNGEE come from the germline V gene. Trimming removed 3 bases from V and 3 bases from J; junction bases left unmatched: 3. The CDR3 is 15 residues long. The CDR3 sequence is CASSEGLAVYNEQFF. The CDR3, as DNA: TGTGCCAGCAGCGAAGGACTAGCGGTCTACAATGAGCAGTTCTTC.

This clonotype was counted ten times or more. CDR3 sequence: CASSATGGSNEQYF. DNA of the CDR3: TGTGCCAGCAGTGCGACAGGAGGGTCCAACGAGCAGTACTTC. The V call is TRBV9, the J call TRBJ2-7; D is tentatively TRBD1 or TRBD2 (6 bases each). Germline-derived CDR1 and CDR2 are SGDLS and YYNGEE. The CDR3 contains 14 residues. Trimming pared 5 bases from V and 5 bases from J, leaving 17 bases between.

This clonotype was seen only a few times. The chain recombines TRBV7-8 with TRBJ2-7, with 10 bases that match TRBD1. This CDR3 has 13 residues. V dropped 4 bases and J dropped 12; count of bases not matched to a gene: 9. From germline, CDR1 is SGHVS and CDR2 FQNEAQ. The CDR3 sequence: CASSYRTGGTRYF. The DNA of the CDR3 is TGTGCCAGCAGCTATAGGACAGGGGGGACACGGTACTTC.

The sample holds a few counts of this clonotype. A read error may account for a junction end that differs from germline. J is TRBJ1-2 and V is TRBV5-1; the D gene is possibly TRBD1 (5 bases). CDR1 and CDR2 from the germline V gene are SGHRS and YFSETQ. This CDR3 comprises 15 residues. The CDR3 loop reads CASSSAGRRDYGCTF. The CDR3 nucleotides read TGCGCCAGCAGCTCGGCGGGTCGGCGGGACTATGGCTGCACCTTC.

V gene TRBV4-3 combines with J gene TRBJ2-7; 8 nucleotides match TRBD2. This CDR3 region has 15 residues. Per germline, CDR1 LGHNA and CDR2 YSLEER. J lost 4 bases, V lost 0 bases, and 5 bases had no gene match. Written as DNA, the CDR3 is TGCGCCAGCAGCCAAGATTCGGGGGGGCAATACGAGCAGTACTTC. Its translation is CASSQDSGGQYEQYF.

This clonotype showed up many times. V and J are TRBV4-1 and TRBJ2-1; D may be TRBD2 (5 bases). The CDR3 has 16 residues. The V gene's germline CDR1 is MGHRA and CDR2 YSYEKL. V was trimmed by 3 bases and J by 4 bases, leaving 16 bases between them. The CDR3 nucleotides are TGCGCCAGCAGCCATTTCGAGGGCAGGCGGTACAATGAGCAGTTCTTC. Translation: CASSHFEGRRYNEQFF.

Ten or more counts support this clonotype. This rearrangement joins TRBV28 to TRBJ2-1; 8 bases map to TRBD2. In germline, CDR1 is MDHEN, CDR2 SYDVKM. V shed 11 bases, J shed 6 bases, and the junction held 15 bases outside the gene matches. The CDR3 loop spans 15 amino acids. The CDR3 loop is CALSRGGLPSNEQFF. The CDR3 coding sequence is TGTGCCCTATCCCGGGGGGGCCTACCGTCCAATGAGCAGTTCTTC.

This clonotype was counted between two and nine times. V gene TRBV20-1 combines with J gene TRBJ2-2, with 10 bases that match TRBD2. The CDR3 is 15 amino acids. Germline V CDR1 and CDR2: DFQATT, SNEGSKA (reference sequence). Trimming took 5 bases from V and 3 from J; bases not matched to a gene: 6. CDR3 sequence (DNA): TGCAGTGCTCCTAGCGGGGGCGGGTACACCGGGGAGCTGTTTTTT. Protein product: CSAPSGGGYTGELFF.